Sequencing of this TCR beta chain was carried out in a study of cytomegalovirus exposure and HLA in healthy donors. Germline-derived CDR1 and CDR2 are SEHNR and FQNEAQ (reference sequence). This CDR3 contains 16 residues. With 3 bases removed from V and 0 bases from J, the gap between germline ends came to 12 bases. PCR employed 60 Vbeta and 13 Jbeta primers. The table came from immunoSEQ multiplex PCR; TCRdb's copy has only in-frame clones and leaves some out. The sample holds over 150,000 clones; 84% are singletons and the top ten take 4.8%. This rearrangement joins TRBV7-9 to TRBJ1-3, with D maybe TRBD1 (5 bases). The sequenced material came from PBMCs. This clonotype originated in a man aged 18 to 30 in good health and CMV-seronegative. CDR3 amino acids: CASSFQGGLSGNTIYF. The CDR3 nucleotides are TGTGCCAGCAGCTTCCAGGGAGGCCTCTCTGGAAACACCATATATTTT. The full variable domain, its missing parts supplied by reference TRBV7-9 and TRBJ1-3, is DTGVSQNPRHKITKRGQNVTFRCDPISEHNRLYWYRQTLGQGPEFLTYFQNEAQLEKSRLLSDRFSAERPKGSFSTLEIQRTEQGDSAMYLCASSFQGGLSGNTIYFGEGSWLTVV.